This section outlines one T cell receptor beta chain sequence together with its context. At one of its ends the junction is not consistent with the germline gene, which may arise from a read error. CDR1 and CDR2 from the germline V gene are SGHRS and YFSETQ. This CDR3 has 14 residues. These data belong to a study of blood T cells in healthy people across ages. Primers used in a second PCR of roughly 7 to 12 cycles were a sample-barcoded 5' primer and a J-beta primer mix. MiXCR, applied by TCRdb to the 5' RACE reads, yields one record per CDR3 protein. The sample carries 980,000 or so distinct CDR3 sequences, about 44% recorded once.

The V and J genes are TRBV5-1 and TRBJ1-2; TRBD1 aligns across 8 bases. The material sequenced was blood. This TCR came from a man between 25 and 39 years old in good health. CDR3 coding DNA: TGCGCCAGCAGCCCCGGTCAGGGGGCCTATGGCCACACCTTC. It encodes CASSPGQGAYGHTF. Full variable domain (outside the CDR3, taken from reference TRBV5-1 and TRBJ1-2): KAGVTQTPRYLIKTRGQQVTLSCSPISGHRSVSWYQQTPGQGLQFLFEYFSETQRNKGNFPGRFSGRQFSNSRSEMNVSTLELGDSALYLCASSPGQGAYGHTFGSGTRLTVV.